The rows below give T cell receptor beta chains drawn from one sample of a study of CD8+CD57+ T cells in acquired aplastic anemia. TCRdb used MiXCR to reprocess the reads, holding one entry per CDR3 protein. This table has 260,000 or so distinct CDR3 sequences, more than 45% appearing once. Sample: sorted CD4+, CD8+, or CD8+CD57+ T cells (not recorded which) from PBMCs. These receptors were taken from a human donor with aplastic anemia. Both conserved end residues are part of each CDR3. The D gene is left open where the match is weak. Not all rows give a size; the values are once, few, many and, for expanded clones, a class.

J gene	D gene	clone size	V gene	CDR3 DNA	CDR3 protein
TRBJ2-3	TRBD1	.	TRBV9	TGTGCCAGCAGCGTAGGGGGGACAGGCACAGATACGCAGTATTTT	CASSVGGTGTDTQYF
TRBJ2-7	.	many	TRBV7-9	TGTGCCAGCTGGGACGGGAGCTCCTACGAGCAGTACTTC	CASWDGSSYEQYF
TRBJ1-6	.	few	TRBV2	TGTGCCAGCCTGGGGGAGGGATCACCCCTCCACTTT	CASLGEGSPLHF
TRBJ2-7	TRBD2	.	TRBV10-1	TGCGCCAGCAGTCGGGACTACCCCTACGAGCAGTACTTC	CASSRDYPYEQYF
TRBJ2-6	.	.	TRBV7-3	TGTGCCAGCAGCCCACATTACAGCTACTCTGGGGCCAACGTCCTGACTTTC	CASSPHYSYSGANVLTF
TRBJ1-2	TRBD1	few	TRBV20-1	TGCAGTGCTCAGGGGGGGGAGAATGGCCACACCTTC	CSAQGGENGHTF
TRBJ2-5	TRBD2	many	TRBV7-9	TGTGCCAGCAGCCCCCCCCTGGGAGGGGAGACCCAGTACTTC	CASSPPLGGETQYF
TRBJ1-1	.	.	TRBV30	TGTGCCTGGGAAACAGGGAGGAACACTGAAGCTTTCTTT	CAWETGRNTEAFF
TRBJ2-5	.	.	TRBV29-1	TGCAGCGTTGAAAGGTGGGGTTGGAGACAGCCCCAACGGGAGACCCAGTACTTC	CSVERWGWRQPQRETQYF
TRBJ1-4	.	.	TRBV5-1	TGCGCCAGCAGCTTAACAGGGACGGCAACTAATGAAAAACTGTTTTTT	CASSLTGTATNEKLFF
TRBJ2-7	.	.	TRBV9	TGTGCCAGCAGCGACAATGCCGGGACTTTTTCATACGAGCAGTACTTC	CASSDNAGTFSYEQYF
TRBJ2-1	.	many	TRBV20-1	TGCAGTGCTAGAGATCTGGGTGCGGATGAGCAGTTCTTC	CSARDLGADEQFF